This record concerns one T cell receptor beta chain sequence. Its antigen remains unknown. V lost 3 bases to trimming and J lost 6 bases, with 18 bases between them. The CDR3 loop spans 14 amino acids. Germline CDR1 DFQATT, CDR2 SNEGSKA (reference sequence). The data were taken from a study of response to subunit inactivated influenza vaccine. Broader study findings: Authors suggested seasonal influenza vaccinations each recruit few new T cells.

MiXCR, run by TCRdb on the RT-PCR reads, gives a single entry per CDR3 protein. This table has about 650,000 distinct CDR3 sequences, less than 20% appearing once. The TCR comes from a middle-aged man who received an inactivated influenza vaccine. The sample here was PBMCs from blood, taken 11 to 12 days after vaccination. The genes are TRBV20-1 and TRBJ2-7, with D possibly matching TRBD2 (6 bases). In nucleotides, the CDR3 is TGCAGTGCTAGTTCGAGGATCATGGGAGGCGAGCAGTACTTC. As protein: CSASSRIMGGEQYF.